Following are 15 T cell receptor beta chains from one sample sequenced in a study of cytomegalovirus exposure and HLA in healthy donors. 13 Jbeta primers and 60 Vbeta primers were used for the PCR. Method: immunoSEQ multiplex PCR; TCRdb's copy keeps in-frame clones and lacks some. The data hold about 140,000 clones, with roughly 80% observed a single time. Material: PBMCs. All receptors derive from a female donor in good health and CMV-seronegative.

This clone was seen only a few times. The rearrangement links TRBV7-2 to TRBJ2-2; 7 nucleotides agree with TRBD2. CDR3 size: 16 residues. Germline V gives CDR1 SGHTA, CDR2 FQGNSA. J gave up 2 bases and V 5 bases, and 8 bases lay outside the gene matches. The CDR3 coding sequence is TGTGCCAGCAGCCTATTGGGGAGGGGTAACACCGGGGAGCTGTTTTTT. Translation: CASSLLGRGNTGELFF. The full variable domain, rest sourced from reference TRBV7-2 and TRBJ2-2, is GAGVSQSPSNKVTEKGKDVELRCDPISGHTALYWYRQSLGQGLEFLIYFQGNSAPDKSGLPSDRFSAERTGGSVSTLTIQRTQQEDSAVYLCASSLLGRGNTGELFFGEGSRLTVL.

The rearrangement uses TRBV10-1 and TRBJ2-1, with 8 bases identical to TRBD2. This CDR3 is built from 14 residues. V gave up 6 bases and J gave up 3 bases; unmatched junction bases: 4. Germline lookup yields CDR1 WNHNN and CDR2 SYGVQD (reference sequence). The CDR3 DNA is TGCGCCAGCAGACCAGCGGGGGTCTACAATGAGCAGTTCTTC. It is translated as CASRPAGVYNEQFF.

The genes are TRBV6-5 and TRBJ2-7; D may be TRBD1 (7 bases). This CDR3 contains 15 residues. The germline V and J ends were trimmed by 6 bases and 5 bases, with 20 bases remaining between them. Germline assignment: CDR1 MNHEY and CDR2 SVGAGI. CDR3 residues: CASSKPGGGRDEQYF. CDR3 DNA: TGTGCCAGCAGCAAACCAGGGGGAGGACGCGACGAGCAGTACTTC.

The genes are TRBV7-9 and TRBJ2-1, with TRBD1 identical over 9 bases. Germline CDR1 SEHNR, CDR2 FQNEAQ (reference sequence). The CDR3 consists of 13 residues. Trimming removed 5 bases from V and 8 bases from J; junction bases left unmatched: 4. CDR3 coding DNA: TGTGCCAGCAGCACGACAGGGGGTGATGAGCAGTTCTTC. This gives the protein CASSTTGGDEQFF. Based on the CDR3 plus reference TRBV7-9 and TRBJ2-1, the full variable domain is DTGVSQNPRHKITKRGQNVTFRCDPISEHNRLYWYRQTLGQGPEFLTYFQNEAQLEKSRLLSDRFSAERPKGSFSTLEIQRTEQGDSAMYLCASSTTGGDEQFFGPGTRLTVL.

The chain is built from TRBV27 and TRBJ1-6, with D tentatively TRBD1 (6 bases). There are 15 residues in the CDR3. Trimming stripped 0 bases from V and 10 bases from J, with 13 bases between. CDR1 is MNHEY and CDR2 is SMNVEV in the germline V gene (reference sequence). The CDR3 nucleotides read TGTGCCAGCAGTTTATCGCGACAGGTGGGCTCACCCCTCCACTTT. Translated, it gives CASSLSRQVGSPLHF.

The J gene is TRBJ2-7, the V gene TRBV6-1; 8 bases are a match to TRBD1. The CDR3 is 13 residues long. V lost 8 bases, J lost 7 bases, and 10 bases stayed unmatched. Per the germline V gene, CDR1 is MNHNS and CDR2 is SASEGT. CDR3 DNA: TGTGCCAGCGGCGTGCAGGGGGCGAGGGAGCAGTACTTC. It translates to CASGVQGAREQYF.

The rearrangement links TRBV14 to TRBJ2-7; TRBD2 matches 12 bases. The CDR3 extends over 16 amino acids. Germline V gene lookup returns CDR1 SGHDN and CDR2 FVKESK. V was pared by 1 base and J by 2 bases, with 3 bases of the junction left unmatched. The CDR3 is CASSQGRLAGAYEQYF. DNA of the CDR3: TGTGCCAGCAGCCAAGGACGACTAGCGGGGGCCTACGAGCAGTACTTC.

The chain employs TRBV28 and TRBJ2-7; D unclear. Germline V CDR1 and CDR2: MDHEN, SYDVKM. Deletions cut 6 bases from V and 4 bases from J, with 19 bases between. The CDR3 totals 15 residues. The CDR3 is CASSYDKTPAYEQYF. The CDR3 DNA follows: TGTGCCAGCAGCTATGACAAGACCCCAGCTTACGAGCAGTACTTC.

The gene calls are TRBV6-5 and TRBJ1-2; D remains unclear. CDR1 is MNHEY, CDR2 SVGAGI, per germline. This CDR3 comprises 13 residues. Trimming took 3 bases from V and 6 from J, leaving 11 bases between them. Here the CDR3 DNA reads TGTGCCAGCAGTTATATACAGACAAATGGCTACACCTTC. Protein: CASSYIQTNGYTF.

The rearrangement joins TRBV29-1 to TRBJ2-5; TRBD1 aligns across 11 bases. The CDR3 sequence is 13 residues long. V shed 4 bases and J 11 bases; nucleotides not matched to a gene: 9. Germline V gene lookup returns CDR1 SQVTM and CDR2 ANQGSEA. In nucleotides, the CDR3 is TGCAGCGTTGCTGGACAGGGGGCGTGGGAGCAGTACTTC. It specifies CSVAGQGAWEQYF.

The chain carries TRBV21-1 and TRBJ1-6. TRBV21-1 is reported as a pseudogene. The CDR3 spans 17 residues. The CDR3 is CASSKGGLASYNSPLHF. Here the CDR3 DNA reads TGTGCCAGCAGCAAAGGCGGACTGGCTTCCTATAATTCACCCCTCCACTTT.

This chain connects TRBV11-3 to TRBJ2-5; TRBD1 aligns across 8 bases. Per germline, CDR1 SGHNT and CDR2 YENEEA. J gave up 5 bases and V 1 base, and 12 bases lay outside the gene matches. The CDR3 runs 17 residues. CDR3 sequence: CASSLGARQGREETQYF. The DNA for the CDR3 is TGTGCCAGCAGCTTAGGGGCCCGACAGGGGCGAGAGGAGACCCAGTACTTC.

The chain uses TRBV18 and TRBJ2-6, with unresolved D. Germline CDR1 is KGHSH and CDR2 is LQKENI. The CDR3 is 16 residues long. Trimming cost V 4 bases and J 0 bases, with 10 bases left between them. The CDR3 loop is CASSQPSSSGANVLTF. As DNA, the CDR3 is TGTGCCAGCTCACAGCCTTCAAGCTCTGGGGCCAACGTCCTGACTTTC.

The V gene is TRBV6-5, the J gene TRBJ1-2, with D perhaps matching TRBD1 (6 bases). The CDR3 is made up of 14 amino acids. The germline V gene has CDR1 MNHEY and CDR2 SVGAGI. Trimming took off 5 bases at V and 8 bases at J, with 18 bases between the two ends. CDR3 nucleotide sequence: TGTGCCAGCAGTCCGACCCGGGACATGAAGGGCTACACCTTC. Its protein is CASSPTRDMKGYTF.

This clone has a handful of counts. The J gene is TRBJ1-1, the V gene TRBV11-3, with TRBD1 matching over 10 bases. This CDR3 is built from 16 residues. The trim removed 8 bases at V and 0 bases at J, leaving 9 bases unmatched. Germline V gene sequence: CDR1 SGHNT, CDR2 YENEEA. The CDR3 region is CASSKRQGAMNTEAFF. The CDR3 DNA reads TGTGCCAGCTCAAAACGACAGGGGGCGATGAACACTGAAGCTTTCTTT.